This TCR beta chain was found in a study of regulatory T cells in long-lasting Graves disease. About the research overall: Over 5 years of antithyroid drugs with positive TSH receptor antibodies was taken to mean persistent Graves' disease. Study-wide findings and caveats: Newly diagnosed Graves' patients had higher TCR diversity than persistent ones. Those with persistent disease had in common more public clonotypes (more than 2,500) than new patients (roughly 930). TRBV28, TRBJ1-2 and TRBJ2-5 emerged as the favored segments in persistent disease.

This clonotype was seen once. Antigen: not known. Germline lookup yields CDR1 LNHDA and CDR2 SQIVND (reference sequence). The CDR3 spans 14 residues. The germline V and J ends were trimmed by 5 bases and 2 bases, with 12 bases remaining between them. Through Arm-PCR of CDR3 regions and iRepertoire HTBI primers, TCR beta libraries were built. TCRdb ran MiXCR on the multiplex PCR reads and lists one entry per CDR3 protein. The sample comprises a few hundred thousand distinct CDR3 sequences, about a quarter of which are singletons, and roughly 30% rests with the top ten. Documented time point: persistent/refractory GD, antithyroid drugs over 5 years with positive TRAb. TCR sequences were obtained from RNA taken from PBMCs.

The sequencing used peripheral blood mononuclear cells (PBMCs), collected when the disease was refractory, from a patient treated with antithyroid drugs. The chain recombines TRBV19 with TRBJ1-1; tentative D call: TRBD1 (6 bases). This clonotype was obtained from a female donor with Graves disease. In DNA, the CDR3 is TGTGCCAGTAGTCACGACAGGAGAAACACTGAAGCTTTCTTT. Its protein is CASSHDRRNTEAFF.